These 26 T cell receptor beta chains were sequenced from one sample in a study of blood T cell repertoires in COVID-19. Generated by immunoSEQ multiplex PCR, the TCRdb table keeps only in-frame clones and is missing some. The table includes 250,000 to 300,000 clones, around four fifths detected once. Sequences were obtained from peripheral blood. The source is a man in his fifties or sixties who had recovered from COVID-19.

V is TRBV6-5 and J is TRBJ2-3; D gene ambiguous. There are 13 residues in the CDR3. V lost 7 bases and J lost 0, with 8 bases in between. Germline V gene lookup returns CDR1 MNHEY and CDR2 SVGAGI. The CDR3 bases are TGTGCCAGCATAAGAGGAAGCACAGATACGCAGTATTTT. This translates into CASIRGSTDTQYF.

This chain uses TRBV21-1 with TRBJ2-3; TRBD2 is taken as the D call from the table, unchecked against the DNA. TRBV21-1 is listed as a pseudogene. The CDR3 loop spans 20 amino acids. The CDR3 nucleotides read TGTGCCAGCAGCATGCAAAACTTGACTAGCGGGGGGACGAACACAGATACGCAGTATTTT. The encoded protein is CASSMQNLTSGGTNTDTQYF.

The CDR3 sequence is CASSLGTGLRNEQFF. DNA of the CDR3: TGTGCCAGCAGCTTAGGCACAGGGTTGAGGAATGAGCAGTTCTTC. The J gene is TRBJ2-1, the V gene TRBV11-3; TRBD1 is a possible D gene (6 bases). Looked up from germline, CDR1 is SGHNT and CDR2 is YENEEA. Trimming shortened V by 1 base and J by 7 bases, and 14 bases separated the two germline ends. The CDR3 sequence is 15 residues long.

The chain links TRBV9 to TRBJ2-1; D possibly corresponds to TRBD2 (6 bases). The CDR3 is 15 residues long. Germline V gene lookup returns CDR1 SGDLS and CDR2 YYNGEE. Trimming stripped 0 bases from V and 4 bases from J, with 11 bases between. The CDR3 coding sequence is TGTGCCAGCAGCGTAGATGCGGGGAAGTACAATGAGCAGTTCTTC. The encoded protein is CASSVDAGKYNEQFF.

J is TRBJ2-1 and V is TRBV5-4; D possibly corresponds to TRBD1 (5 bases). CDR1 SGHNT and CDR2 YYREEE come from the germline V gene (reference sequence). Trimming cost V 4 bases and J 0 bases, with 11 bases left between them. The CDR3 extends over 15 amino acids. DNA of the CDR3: TGTGCCAGCAGCCCCCGGACAAGCTCCTACAATGAGCAGTTCTTC. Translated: CASSPRTSSYNEQFF. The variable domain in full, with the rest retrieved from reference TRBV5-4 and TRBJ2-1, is ETGVTQSPTHLIKTRGQQVTLRCSSQSGHNTVSWYQQALGQGPQFIFQYYREEENGRGNFPPRFSGLQFPNYSSELNVNALELDDSALYLCASSPRTSSYNEQFFGPGTRLTVL.

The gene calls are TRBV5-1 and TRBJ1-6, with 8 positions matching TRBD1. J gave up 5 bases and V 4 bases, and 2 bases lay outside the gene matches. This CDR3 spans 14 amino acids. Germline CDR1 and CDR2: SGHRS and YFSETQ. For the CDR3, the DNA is TGCGCCAGCAGCGGACAGGGCCATAATTCACCCCTCCACTTT. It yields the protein CASSGQGHNSPLHF.

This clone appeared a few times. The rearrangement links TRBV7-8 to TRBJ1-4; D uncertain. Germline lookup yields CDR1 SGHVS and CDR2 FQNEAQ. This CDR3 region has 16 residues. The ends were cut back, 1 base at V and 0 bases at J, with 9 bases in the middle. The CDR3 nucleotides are TGTGCCAGCAGCTTAGGGCCCTTTCCAACTAATGAAAAACTGTTTTTT. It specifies CASSLGPFPTNEKLFF. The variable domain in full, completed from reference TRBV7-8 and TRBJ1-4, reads GAGVSQSPRYKVAKRGQDVALRCDPISGHVSLFWYQQALGQGPEFLTYFQNEAQLDKSGLPSDRFFAERPEGSVSTLKIQRTQQEDSAVYLCASSLGPFPTNEKLFFGSGTQLSVL.

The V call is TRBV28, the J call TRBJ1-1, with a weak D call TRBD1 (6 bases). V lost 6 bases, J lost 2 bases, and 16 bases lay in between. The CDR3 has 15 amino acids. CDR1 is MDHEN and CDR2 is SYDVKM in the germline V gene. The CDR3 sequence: CASRAGASYNTEAFF. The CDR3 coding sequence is TGTGCCAGCAGGGCGGGGGCCAGCTATAACACTGAAGCTTTCTTT. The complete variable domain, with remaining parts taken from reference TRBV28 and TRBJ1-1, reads DVKVTQSSRYLVKRTGEKVFLECVQDMDHENMFWYRQDPGLGLRLIYFSYDVKMKEKGDIPEGYSVSREKKERFSLILESASTNQTSMYLCASRAGASYNTEAFFGQGTRLTVV.

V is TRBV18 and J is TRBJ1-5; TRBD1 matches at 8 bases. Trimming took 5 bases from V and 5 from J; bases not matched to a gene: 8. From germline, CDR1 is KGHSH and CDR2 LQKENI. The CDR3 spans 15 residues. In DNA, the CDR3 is TGTGCCAGCTCATCAGACAGGGGTTTGGATCAGCCCCAGCATTTT. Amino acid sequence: CASSSDRGLDQPQHF.

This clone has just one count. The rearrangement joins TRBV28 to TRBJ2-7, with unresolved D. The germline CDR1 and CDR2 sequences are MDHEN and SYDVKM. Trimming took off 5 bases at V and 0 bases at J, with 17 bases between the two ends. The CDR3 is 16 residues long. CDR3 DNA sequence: TGTGCCAGCAGTCTTGTCGTTGCCCCTAGCTCCTACGAGCAGTACTTC. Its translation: CASSLVVAPSSYEQYF.

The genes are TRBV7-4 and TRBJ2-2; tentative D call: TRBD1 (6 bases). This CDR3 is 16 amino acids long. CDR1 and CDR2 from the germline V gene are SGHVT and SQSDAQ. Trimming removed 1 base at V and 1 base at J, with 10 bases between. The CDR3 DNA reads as TGTGCCAGCAGCTTAGTAGGGACACTGAACACCGGGGAGCTGTTTTTT. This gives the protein CASSLVGTLNTGELFF.

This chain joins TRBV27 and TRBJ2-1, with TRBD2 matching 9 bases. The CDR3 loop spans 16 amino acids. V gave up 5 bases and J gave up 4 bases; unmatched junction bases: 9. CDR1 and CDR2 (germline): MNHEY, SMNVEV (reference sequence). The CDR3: CASSPGGSGGYNEQFF. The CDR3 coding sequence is TGTGCCAGCAGTCCCGGCGGTAGCGGGGGATACAATGAGCAGTTCTTC.

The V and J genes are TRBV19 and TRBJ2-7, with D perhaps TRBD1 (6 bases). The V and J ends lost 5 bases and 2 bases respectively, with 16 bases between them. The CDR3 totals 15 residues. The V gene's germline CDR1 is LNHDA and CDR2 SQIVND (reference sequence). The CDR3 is CASSSQGRKTYEQYF. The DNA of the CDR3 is TGTGCCAGTAGTTCACAGGGAAGAAAAACCTACGAGCAGTACTTC.

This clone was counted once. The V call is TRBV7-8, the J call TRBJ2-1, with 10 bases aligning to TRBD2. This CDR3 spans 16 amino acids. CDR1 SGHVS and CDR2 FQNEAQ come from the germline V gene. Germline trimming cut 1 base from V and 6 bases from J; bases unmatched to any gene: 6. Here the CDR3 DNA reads TGTGCCAGCAGCTTAGTCTCTAGCGGGAGTTTCAATGAGCAGTTCTTC. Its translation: CASSLVSSGSFNEQFF.

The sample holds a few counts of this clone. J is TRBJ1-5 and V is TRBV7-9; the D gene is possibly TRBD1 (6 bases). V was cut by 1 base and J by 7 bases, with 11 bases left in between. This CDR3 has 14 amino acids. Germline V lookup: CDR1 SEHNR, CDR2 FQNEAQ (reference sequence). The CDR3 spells CASSLGGGSQPQHF. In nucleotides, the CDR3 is TGTGCCAGCAGCTTAGGGGGGGGCAGCCAGCCCCAGCATTTT. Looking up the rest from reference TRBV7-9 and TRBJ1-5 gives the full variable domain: DTGVSQNPRHKITKRGQNVTFRCDPISEHNRLYWYRQTLGQGPEFLTYFQNEAQLEKSRLLSDRFSAERPKGSFSTLEIQRTEQGDSAMYLCASSLGGGSQPQHFGDGTRLSIL.

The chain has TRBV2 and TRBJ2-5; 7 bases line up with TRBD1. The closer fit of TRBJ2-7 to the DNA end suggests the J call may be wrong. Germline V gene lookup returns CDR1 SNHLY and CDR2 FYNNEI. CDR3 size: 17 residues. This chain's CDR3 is CASYDPEPGQVSYEQYF. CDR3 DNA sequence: TGTGCCAGCTACGACCCCGAACCCGGACAGGTCTCTTACGAGCAGTACTTC.

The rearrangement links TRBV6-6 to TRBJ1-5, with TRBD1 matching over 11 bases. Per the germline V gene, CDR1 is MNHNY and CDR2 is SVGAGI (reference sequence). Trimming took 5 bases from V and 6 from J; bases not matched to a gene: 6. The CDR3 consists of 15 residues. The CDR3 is CASSTGQGAIQPQHF. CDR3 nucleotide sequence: TGTGCCAGCAGTACTGGACAGGGGGCGATTCAGCCCCAGCATTTT.

CDR3 region: CASSIGARRDVDTQYF. CDR3 in DNA: TGTGCCAGTAGTATAGGGGCCAGGAGGGACGTCGATACGCAGTATTTT. This chain connects TRBV19 to TRBJ2-3; tentative D call: TRBD2 (6 bases). V dropped 1 base and J dropped 6 bases, with 17 bases sitting between them. This CDR3 region has 16 residues. Germline CDR1 is LNHDA and CDR2 is SQIVND (reference sequence).

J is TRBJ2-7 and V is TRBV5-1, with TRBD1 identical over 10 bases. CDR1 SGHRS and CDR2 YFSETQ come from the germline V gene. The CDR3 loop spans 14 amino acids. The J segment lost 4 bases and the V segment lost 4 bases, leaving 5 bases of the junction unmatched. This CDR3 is CASSRGDRGYEQYF. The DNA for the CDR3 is TGCGCCAGCAGCAGGGGGGACAGGGGATACGAGCAGTACTTC.

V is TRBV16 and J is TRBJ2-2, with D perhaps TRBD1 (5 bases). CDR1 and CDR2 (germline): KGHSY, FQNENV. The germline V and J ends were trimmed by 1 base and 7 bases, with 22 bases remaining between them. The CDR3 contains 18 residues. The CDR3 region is CASSQFAGQSVQRGELFF. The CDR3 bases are TGTGCCAGCAGCCAATTCGCAGGGCAATCCGTGCAGCGCGGGGAGCTGTTTTTT.

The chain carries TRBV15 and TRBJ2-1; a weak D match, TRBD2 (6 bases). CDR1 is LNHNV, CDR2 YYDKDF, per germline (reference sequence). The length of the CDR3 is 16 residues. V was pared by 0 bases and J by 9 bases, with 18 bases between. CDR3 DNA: TGTGCCACCAGCAGAGATAGCTTGGCTAGCGTCGGTGAGCAGTTCTTC. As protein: CATSRDSLASVGEQFF.

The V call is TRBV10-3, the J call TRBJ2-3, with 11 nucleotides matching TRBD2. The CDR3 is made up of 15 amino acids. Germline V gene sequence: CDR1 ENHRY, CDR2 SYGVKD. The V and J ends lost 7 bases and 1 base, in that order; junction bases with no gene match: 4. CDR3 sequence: CAIKGLAERTDTQYF. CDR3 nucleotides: TGTGCCATCAAGGGACTAGCGGAACGCACAGATACGCAGTATTTT.

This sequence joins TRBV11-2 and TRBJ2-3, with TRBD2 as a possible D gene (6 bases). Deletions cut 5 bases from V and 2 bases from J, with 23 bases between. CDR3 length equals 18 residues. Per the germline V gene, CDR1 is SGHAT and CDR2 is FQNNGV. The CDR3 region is CASSPARAGRANTDTQYF. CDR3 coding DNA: TGTGCCAGCAGCCCAGCAAGGGCGGGGCGAGCTAACACAGATACGCAGTATTTT.

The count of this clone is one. As DNA, the CDR3 is TGTGCCAGCAGCTTACAACTTCGGGGGGAGCAGTTCTTC. Translated: CASSLQLRGEQFF. The genes are TRBV7-2 and TRBJ2-1; D is possibly TRBD2 (6 bases). CDR1 and CDR2 (germline): SGHTA, FQGNSA. V lost 2 bases, J lost 10 bases, and 12 bases lay in between. The CDR3 extends over 13 amino acids.

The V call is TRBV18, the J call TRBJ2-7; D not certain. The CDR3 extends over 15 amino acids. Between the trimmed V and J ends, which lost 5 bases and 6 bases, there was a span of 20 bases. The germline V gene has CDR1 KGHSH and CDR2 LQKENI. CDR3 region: CASSSQPSLVAEQYF. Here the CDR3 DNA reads TGTGCCAGCTCAAGTCAGCCATCTCTAGTGGCCGAGCAGTACTTC.

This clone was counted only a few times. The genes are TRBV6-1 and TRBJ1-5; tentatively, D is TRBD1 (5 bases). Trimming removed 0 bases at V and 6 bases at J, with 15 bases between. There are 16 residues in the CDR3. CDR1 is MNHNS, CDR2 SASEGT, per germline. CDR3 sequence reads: CASSEAPQGVAQPQHF. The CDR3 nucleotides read TGTGCCAGCAGTGAAGCGCCGCAGGGTGTTGCTCAGCCCCAGCATTTT.